This T cell receptor (beta chain) was sequenced during a study of cytomegalovirus exposure and HLA in healthy donors. Across the whole study: The approximately 130 validation repertoires and the roughly 670 first-cohort repertoires shared a platform, a later analysis reported. Broader study findings: TCR beta chains numbering 164 were designated cytomegalovirus-associated.

The CDR3 runs 14 residues. The V gene end was trimmed by 6 bases and the J gene end by 4 bases; junction bases not matched to a gene: 5. CDR1 and CDR2 from the germline V gene are SQVTM and ANQGSEA. This clone has a single count. Its antigen is not known. Profiled with immunoSEQ multiplex PCR; TCRdb holds only in-frame clones, not every one. The table includes about 220,000 clones, about 86% detected once. Sequencing was done on a sample of PBMCs. The chain joins TRBV29-1 to TRBJ2-3; 12 positions agree with TRBD2. This receptor was identified in a young man in good health and CMV-seronegative. The CDR3 is CSVRLAGVSDTQYF. CDR3 sequence (DNA): TGCAGCGTACGACTAGCGGGAGTCTCAGATACGCAGTATTTT.